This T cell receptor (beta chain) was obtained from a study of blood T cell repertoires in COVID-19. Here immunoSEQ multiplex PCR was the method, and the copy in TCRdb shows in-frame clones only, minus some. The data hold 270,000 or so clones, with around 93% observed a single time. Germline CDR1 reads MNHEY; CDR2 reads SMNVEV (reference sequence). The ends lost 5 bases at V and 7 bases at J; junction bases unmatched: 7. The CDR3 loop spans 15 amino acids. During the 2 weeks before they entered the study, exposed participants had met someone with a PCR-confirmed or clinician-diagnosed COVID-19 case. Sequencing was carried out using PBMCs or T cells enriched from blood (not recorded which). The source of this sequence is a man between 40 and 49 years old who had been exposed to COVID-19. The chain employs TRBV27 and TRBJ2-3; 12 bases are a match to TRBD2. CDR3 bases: TGTGCCAGCAGTGCGCTAGCGGGAGGGCTGTATACGCAGTATTTT. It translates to CASSALAGGLYTQYF.